The 12 T cell receptor beta chains reported below all come from one sample, sequenced in a study of cytomegalovirus exposure and HLA in healthy donors. Use of 60 Vbeta and 13 Jbeta primers characterized the PCR. Assay used: immunoSEQ multiplex PCR; TCRdb lists only in-frame clones, some missing. The sample table includes roughly 88,000 clones. Sequencing was done on a sample of PBMCs. These receptors were collected from a man in his fifties or sixties in good health and CMV-seropositive.

The rearrangement links TRBV29-1 to TRBJ1-4, with D tentatively TRBD1 (6 bases). The length of the CDR3 is 13 residues. The germline gives CDR1 SQVTM, CDR2 ANQGSEA. V was cut by 4 bases and J by 5 bases, with 11 bases left in between. The DNA of the CDR3 is TGCAGCGTTGGAGGACAGTTAAATGAAAAACTGTTTTTT. Amino acids: CSVGGQLNEKLFF.

J is TRBJ1-1 and V is TRBV27; no reliable D call. Trimming removed 6 bases from V and 1 base from J, with 12 bases in between. CDR1 and CDR2 (germline): MNHEY, SMNVEV (reference sequence). The CDR3 is made up of 14 amino acids. The CDR3 bases are TGTGCCAGCAGCCCCCGGGTTCGGAACACTGAAGCTTTCTTT. Amino acids: CASSPRVRNTEAFF.

The chain has TRBV4-3 and TRBJ2-5; TRBD1 matches at 8 bases. The germline V gene encodes CDR1 LGHNA and CDR2 YSLEER. The CDR3 is 13 amino acids. Unmatched junction bases numbered 7, after V lost 2 bases and J lost 11 bases. This chain's CDR3 is CASSQLTGEEQYF. In DNA form, the CDR3 reads TGCGCCAGCAGCCAACTGACAGGGGAGGAGCAGTACTTC.

V gene TRBV18 combines with J gene TRBJ2-2; possible D gene TRBD2, 6 bases. V was cut by 5 bases and J by 4 bases, with 11 bases left in between. In germline, CDR1 is KGHSH, CDR2 LQKENI. CDR3 length: 14 residues. In DNA, the CDR3 is TGTGCCAGCTCAGCGGGGACGACCACCGGGGAGCTGTTTTTT. This sequence encodes CASSAGTTTGELFF.

This chain uses TRBV5-4 with TRBJ1-2; 10 bases match TRBD1. The germline V gene has CDR1 SGHNT and CDR2 YYREEE (reference sequence). V gave up 4 bases and J gave up 3 bases; unmatched junction bases: 6. The CDR3 is 15 residues long. The CDR3 region is CASSRQGAGDYGYTF. As DNA, the CDR3 is TGTGCCAGCAGCAGACAGGGGGCGGGCGACTATGGCTACACCTTC.

The chain recombines TRBV30 with TRBJ1-2; D is perhaps TRBD1 (6 bases). The V and J ends lost 2 bases and 1 base respectively, with 11 bases between them. Germline V gene data show CDR1 as GTSNPN and CDR2 as SVGIG (reference sequence). The CDR3 extends over 14 amino acids. CDR3 residues: CAWSPGQFNYGYTF. CDR3 nucleotide sequence: TGTGCCTGGAGTCCAGGACAGTTTAACTATGGCTACACCTTC.

The rearrangement uses TRBV18 and TRBJ1-1; D might be TRBD1 (5 bases). The germline CDR1 and CDR2 sequences are KGHSH and LQKENI. The ends were cut back, 4 bases at V and 1 base at J, with 10 bases in the middle. The CDR3 loop spans 14 amino acids. The CDR3: CASSRDTGNTEAFF. CDR3 nucleotides: TGTGCCAGCTCACGAGATACAGGGAACACTGAAGCTTTCTTT.

This chain links TRBV6-5 with TRBJ2-7, with D perhaps matching TRBD2 (6 bases). This CDR3 region has 16 residues. The germline gives CDR1 MNHEY, CDR2 SVGAGI. Trimming removed 0 bases from V and 0 bases from J, with 12 bases in between. This chain's CDR3 is CASSYSWDFTSYEQYF. The CDR3 nucleotides are TGTGCCAGCAGTTACTCCTGGGACTTCACCTCCTACGAGCAGTACTTC.

J is TRBJ2-3 and V is TRBV30; possibly TRBD1 for D (8 bases). Germline V CDR1 and CDR2: GTSNPN, SVGIG (reference sequence). V lost 8 bases and J 5 bases, leaving 20 bases between the germline ends. The CDR3 is made up of 14 amino acids. The CDR3 loop reads CAGGARGQGDTQYF. The CDR3 region has the DNA TGTGCCGGGGGGGCCAGGGGGCAGGGAGATACGCAGTATTTT.

The chain carries TRBV11-3 and TRBJ2-3, with 9 bases aligning to TRBD2. This CDR3 is built from 16 residues. The germline CDR1 and CDR2 sequences are SGHNT and YENEEA. The trim removed 5 bases at V and 4 bases at J, leaving 10 bases unmatched. The CDR3 nucleotides are TGTGCCAGCAGCCCTTACCAAGCGGGAGGACCAGATACGCAGTATTTT. Residues: CASSPYQAGGPDTQYF.

V gene TRBV4-2 combines with J gene TRBJ2-2, with 7 bases that match TRBD2. CDR3 size: 18 residues. The germline V gene encodes CDR1 LGHNA and CDR2 YNFKEQ. Trimming at V came to 1 base and at J to 5 bases, leaving 13 bases not matched to a gene. The CDR3 loop is CASSQVWVSRRETGELFF. CDR3 bases: TGTGCCAGCAGCCAAGTTTGGGTTAGTCGGCGGGAGACCGGGGAGCTGTTTTTT.

The chain links TRBV6-5 to TRBJ1-5; D unclear. Germline V gene lookup returns CDR1 MNHEY and CDR2 SVGAGI. V was pared by 8 bases and J by 6 bases, with 8 bases between. There are 11 residues in the CDR3. CDR3 sequence: CASGSIQPQHF. DNA of the CDR3: TGTGCCAGCGGTTCAATTCAGCCCCAGCATTTT.